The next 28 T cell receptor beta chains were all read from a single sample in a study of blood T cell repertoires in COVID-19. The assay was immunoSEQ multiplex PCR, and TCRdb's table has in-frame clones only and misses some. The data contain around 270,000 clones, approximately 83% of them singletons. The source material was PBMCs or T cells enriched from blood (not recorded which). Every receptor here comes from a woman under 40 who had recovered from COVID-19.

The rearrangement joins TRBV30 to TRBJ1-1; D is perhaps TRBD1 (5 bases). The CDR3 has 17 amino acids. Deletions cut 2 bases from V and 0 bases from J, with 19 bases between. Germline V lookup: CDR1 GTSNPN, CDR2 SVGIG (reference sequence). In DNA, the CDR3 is TGTGCCTGGAGTCCGCTCAGTGACGACAGCCTGAACACTGAAGCTTTCTTT. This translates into CAWSPLSDDSLNTEAFF.

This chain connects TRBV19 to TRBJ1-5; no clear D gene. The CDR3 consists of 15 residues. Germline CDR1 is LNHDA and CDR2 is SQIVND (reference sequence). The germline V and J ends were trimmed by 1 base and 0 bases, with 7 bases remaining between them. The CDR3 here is CASSIARLSNQPQHF. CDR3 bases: TGTGCCAGTAGTATAGCGCGGCTTAGCAATCAGCCCCAGCATTTT.

The CDR3 loop is CASSDSRMNTEAFF. As DNA, the CDR3 is TGTGCCAGCAGTGACTCGCGGATGAACACTGAAGCTTTCTTT. The rearrangement links TRBV6-4 to TRBJ1-1; D is ambiguous. The CDR3 is 14 amino acids. Germline CDR1 reads MRHNA; CDR2 reads SNTAGT. V lost 0 bases and J lost 0, with 5 bases in between.

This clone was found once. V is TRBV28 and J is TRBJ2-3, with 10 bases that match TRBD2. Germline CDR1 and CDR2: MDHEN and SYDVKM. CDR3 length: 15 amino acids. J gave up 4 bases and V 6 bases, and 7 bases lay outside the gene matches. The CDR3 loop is CASRETLAGADTQYF. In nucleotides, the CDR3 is TGTGCCAGCAGGGAAACGCTAGCGGGGGCAGATACGCAGTATTTT.

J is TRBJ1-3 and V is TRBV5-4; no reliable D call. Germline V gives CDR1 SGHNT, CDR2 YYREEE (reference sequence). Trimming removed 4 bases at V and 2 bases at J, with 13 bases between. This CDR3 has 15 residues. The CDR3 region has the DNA TGTGCCAGCAGCCCCGGTCACAGAACTGGAAACACCATATATTTT. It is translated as CASSPGHRTGNTIYF.

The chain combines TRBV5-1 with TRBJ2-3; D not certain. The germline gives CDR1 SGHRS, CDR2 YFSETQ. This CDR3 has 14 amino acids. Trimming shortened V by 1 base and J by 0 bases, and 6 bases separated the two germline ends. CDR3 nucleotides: TGCGCCAGCAGCTTGCGGTTAAGCACAGATACGCAGTATTTT. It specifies CASSLRLSTDTQYF.

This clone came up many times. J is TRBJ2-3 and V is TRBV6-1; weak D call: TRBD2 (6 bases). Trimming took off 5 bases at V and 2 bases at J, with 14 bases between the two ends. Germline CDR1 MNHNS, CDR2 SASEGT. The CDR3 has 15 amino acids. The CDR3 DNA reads TGTGCCAGCAGTCGTCTAGCGTCCATCACAGATACGCAGTATTTT. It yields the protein CASSRLASITDTQYF.

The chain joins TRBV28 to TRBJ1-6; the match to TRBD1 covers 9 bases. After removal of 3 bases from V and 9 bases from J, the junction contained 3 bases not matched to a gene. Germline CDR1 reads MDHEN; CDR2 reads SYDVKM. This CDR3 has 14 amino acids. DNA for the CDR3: TGTGCCAGCAGTTTGGAGGACAGGGGTTCACCCCTCCACTTT. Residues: CASSLEDRGSPLHF.

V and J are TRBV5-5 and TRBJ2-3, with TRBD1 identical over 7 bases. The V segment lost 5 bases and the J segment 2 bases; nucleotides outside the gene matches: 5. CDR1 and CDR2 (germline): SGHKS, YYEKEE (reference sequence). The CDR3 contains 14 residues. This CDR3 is CASRPGTDTDTQYF. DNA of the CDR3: TGTGCCAGCAGACCCGGGACAGACACAGATACGCAGTATTTT.

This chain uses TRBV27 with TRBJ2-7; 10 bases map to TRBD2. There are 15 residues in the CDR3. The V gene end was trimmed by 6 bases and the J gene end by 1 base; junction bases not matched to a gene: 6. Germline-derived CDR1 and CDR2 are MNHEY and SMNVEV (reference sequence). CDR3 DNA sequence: TGTGCCAGCAGCCGGACTAGCGGAAAATCCTACGAGCAGTACTTC. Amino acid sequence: CASSRTSGKSYEQYF.

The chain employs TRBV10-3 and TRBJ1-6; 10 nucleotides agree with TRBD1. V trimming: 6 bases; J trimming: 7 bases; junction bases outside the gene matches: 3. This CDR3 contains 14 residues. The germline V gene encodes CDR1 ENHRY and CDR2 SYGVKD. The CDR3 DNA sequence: TGTGCCATCAGCCGGGACAGGGGAAATTCACCCCTCCACTTT. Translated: CAISRDRGNSPLHF.

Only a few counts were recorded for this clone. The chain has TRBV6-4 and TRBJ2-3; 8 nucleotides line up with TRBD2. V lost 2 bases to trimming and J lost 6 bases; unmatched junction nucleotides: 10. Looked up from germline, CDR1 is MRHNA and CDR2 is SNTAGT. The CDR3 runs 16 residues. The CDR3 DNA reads TGTGCCAGCAGTGACGGTCCGGGGGGGGCAGTGGATACGCAGTATTTT. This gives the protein CASSDGPGGAVDTQYF.

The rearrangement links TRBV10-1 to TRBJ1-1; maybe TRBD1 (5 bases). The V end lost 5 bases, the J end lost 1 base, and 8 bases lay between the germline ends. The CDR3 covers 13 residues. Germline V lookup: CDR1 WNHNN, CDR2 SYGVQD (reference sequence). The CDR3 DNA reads TGCGCCAGCAGTAGTGGACAGAACACTGAAGCTTTCTTT. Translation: CASSSGQNTEAFF.

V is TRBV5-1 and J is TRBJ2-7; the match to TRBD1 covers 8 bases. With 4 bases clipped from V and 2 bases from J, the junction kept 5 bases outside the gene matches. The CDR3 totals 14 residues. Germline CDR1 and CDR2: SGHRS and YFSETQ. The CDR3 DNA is TGCGCCAGCAGCGTGGACAGGGAGACCTACGAGCAGTACTTC. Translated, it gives CASSVDRETYEQYF.

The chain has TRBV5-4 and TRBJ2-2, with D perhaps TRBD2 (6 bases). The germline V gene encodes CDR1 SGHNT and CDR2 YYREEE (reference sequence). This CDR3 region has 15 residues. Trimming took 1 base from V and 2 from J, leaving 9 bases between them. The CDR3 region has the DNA TGTGCCAGCAGCTTGCGGGGGACTAACACCGGGGAGCTGTTTTTT. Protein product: CASSLRGTNTGELFF.

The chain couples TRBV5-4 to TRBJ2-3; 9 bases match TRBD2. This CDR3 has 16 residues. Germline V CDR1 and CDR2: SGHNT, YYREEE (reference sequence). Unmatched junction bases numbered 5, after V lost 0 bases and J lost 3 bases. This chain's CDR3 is CASSLVAGGLTDTQYF. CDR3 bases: TGTGCCAGCAGCTTGGTTGCGGGAGGGTTGACAGATACGCAGTATTTT.

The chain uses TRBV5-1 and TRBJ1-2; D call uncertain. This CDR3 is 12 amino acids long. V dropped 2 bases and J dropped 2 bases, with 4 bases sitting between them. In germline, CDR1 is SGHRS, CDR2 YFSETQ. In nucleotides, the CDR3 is TGCGCCAGCAGCTTCCAGAACTATGGCTACACCTTC. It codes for CASSFQNYGYTF.

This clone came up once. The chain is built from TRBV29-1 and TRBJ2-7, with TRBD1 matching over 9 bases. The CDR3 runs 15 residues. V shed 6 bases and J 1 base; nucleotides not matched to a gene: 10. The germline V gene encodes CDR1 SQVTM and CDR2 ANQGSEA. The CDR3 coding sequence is TGCAGCGTCAGCTTATGGGACAGGGTATCCTACGAGCAGTACTTC. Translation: CSVSLWDRVSYEQYF.

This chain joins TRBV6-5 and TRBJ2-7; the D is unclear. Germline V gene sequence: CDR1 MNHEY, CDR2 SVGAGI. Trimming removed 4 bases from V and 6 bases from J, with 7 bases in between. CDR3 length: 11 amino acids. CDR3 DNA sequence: TGTGCCAGCAGTTCTCGTTTCGAGCAGTACTTC. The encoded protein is CASSSRFEQYF.

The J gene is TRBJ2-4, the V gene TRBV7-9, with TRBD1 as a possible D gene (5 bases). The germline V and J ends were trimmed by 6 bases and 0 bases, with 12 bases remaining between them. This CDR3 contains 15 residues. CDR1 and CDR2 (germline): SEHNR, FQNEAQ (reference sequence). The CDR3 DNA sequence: TGTGCCAGCAGTCCTACAGGCCTAGCCAAAAACATTCAGTACTTC. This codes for CASSPTGLAKNIQYF.

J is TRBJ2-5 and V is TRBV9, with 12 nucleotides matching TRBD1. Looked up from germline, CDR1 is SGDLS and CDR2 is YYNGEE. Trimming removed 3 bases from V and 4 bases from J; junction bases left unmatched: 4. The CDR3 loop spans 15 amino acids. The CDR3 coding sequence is TGTGCCAGCAGCGGGGGACAGGGGGCCGGAGAGACCCAGTACTTC. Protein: CASSGGQGAGETQYF.

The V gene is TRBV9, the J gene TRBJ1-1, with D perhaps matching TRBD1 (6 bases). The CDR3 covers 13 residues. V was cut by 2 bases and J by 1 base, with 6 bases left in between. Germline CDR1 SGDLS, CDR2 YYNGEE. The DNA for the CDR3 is TGTGCCAGCAGCGTCAGGGGGAACACTGAAGCTTTCTTT. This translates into CASSVRGNTEAFF.

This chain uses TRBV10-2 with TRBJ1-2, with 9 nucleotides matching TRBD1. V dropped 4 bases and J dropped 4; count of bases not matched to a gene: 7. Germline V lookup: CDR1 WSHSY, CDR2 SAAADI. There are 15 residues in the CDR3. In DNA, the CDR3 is TGCGCCAGCAGTGGCGGGGACAGGGTAGCCTATGGCTACACCTTC. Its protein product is CASSGGDRVAYGYTF.

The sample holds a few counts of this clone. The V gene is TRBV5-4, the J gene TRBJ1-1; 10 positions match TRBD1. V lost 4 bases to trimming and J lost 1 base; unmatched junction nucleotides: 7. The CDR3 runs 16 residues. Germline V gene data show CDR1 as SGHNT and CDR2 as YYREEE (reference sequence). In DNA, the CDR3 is TGTGCCAGCAGCCAGGGACAGGGGACGAGGAACACTGAAGCTTTCTTT. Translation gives CASSQGQGTRNTEAFF.

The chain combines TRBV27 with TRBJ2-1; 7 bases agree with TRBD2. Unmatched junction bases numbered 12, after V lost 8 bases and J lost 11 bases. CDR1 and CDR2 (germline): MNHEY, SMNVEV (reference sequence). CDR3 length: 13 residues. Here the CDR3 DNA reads TGTGCCAGCTTATCACACGCCGGGACTAAGCAGTTCTTC. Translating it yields CASLSHAGTKQFF.

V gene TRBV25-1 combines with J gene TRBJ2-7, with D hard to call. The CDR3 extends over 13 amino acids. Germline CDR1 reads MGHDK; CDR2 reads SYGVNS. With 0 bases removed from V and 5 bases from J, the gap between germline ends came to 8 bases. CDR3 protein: CASSEYLFHEQYF. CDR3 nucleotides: TGTGCCAGCAGTGAATATTTATTCCACGAGCAGTACTTC.

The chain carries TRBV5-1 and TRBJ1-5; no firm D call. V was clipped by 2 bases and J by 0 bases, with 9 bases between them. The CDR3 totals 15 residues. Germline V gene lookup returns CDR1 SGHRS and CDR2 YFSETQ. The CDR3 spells CASSFSGGSNQPQHF. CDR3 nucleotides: TGCGCCAGCAGCTTTTCCGGAGGTAGCAATCAGCCCCAGCATTTT.

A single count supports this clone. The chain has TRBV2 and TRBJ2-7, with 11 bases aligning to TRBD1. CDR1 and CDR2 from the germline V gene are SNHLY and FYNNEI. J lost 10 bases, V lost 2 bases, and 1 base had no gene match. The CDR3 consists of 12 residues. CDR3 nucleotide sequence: TGTGCCAGCAGTGAATGGACAGGGGGCCAGTACTTC. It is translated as CASSEWTGGQYF.